This TCR beta chain was captured in a study of monozygotic twins with inflammatory bowel disease. TCRdb re-called the 5' RACE reads and catalogs CDR3 proteins one per entry, DNA excluded. There are some 170,000 distinct CDR3 sequences in the sample, with 2.8% held by the top ten. This sequence originates from a human donor with ulcerative colitis or Crohn's disease, or a healthy co-twin of an affected twin (not recorded which). The specimen was blood.

CDR3: CASSRRGDNNSPLHF. V gene TRBV5-1 combines with J gene TRBJ1-6; the D call from TCRdb, TRBD1, cannot be confirmed without DNA. Germline CDR1 SGHRS, CDR2 YFSETQ. The CDR3 runs to 15 residues.